The entry that follows covers one T cell receptor (beta chain) sequence. Its binding antigen is unknown. Base qualities are not provided; no much larger clone lies one nucleotide away. This record comes from a study of cytomegalovirus exposure and HLA in healthy donors (dated by TCRdb to about 2017). As for the study more broadly: A later analysis indicated that the roughly 130 validation repertoires were generated on the platform also employed for the 720 or so repertoires of the first cohort. The study combined high-throughput TCR immunosequencing, statistical association of individual TCRs with disease status, and machine learning to predict cytomegalovirus infection status. Besides the first cohort of 550 to 750 subjects, a separate validation cohort made up of 120 different subjects was used. The study aimed to test whether cataloging public T cell receptors could reveal signatures of past pathogen exposure.

CDR1 and CDR2 (MDHEN, SYDVKM) derive from the germline V gene. Here V drops 4 bases and J drops 1 base, and the junction holds 4 bases not matched to any gene. The CDR3 goes from the cysteine to the phenylalanine over 15 residues. Solely the CDR3 DNA is kept, with 45 bases framed from the first base. The method behind the library was the immunoSEQ multiplex PCR assay. In the original analysis: To diagnose cytomegalovirus status from the catalog of TCR beta chain sequences, a statistical classification framework was built. Imported from immuneACCESS, the table was reduced by TCRdb to in-frame sequences with V and J called. These copies leave out some clones; in studies compared against another copy, an unresolved V gene accounts for under half, and the cause of the remainder is not known. The V and J calls and clone size were taken over from that table, and D and trimming were inferred from the DNA. Counted in this sample were tens of thousands of clones; roughly 91% of them appeared once. The ten largest clones take up about 1.9% of the sample.

Beyond this particular receptor, the publication reports: A later analysis lacked HLA typing for the validation cohort, so it scored co-occurrence in that cohort across all 110 or so repertoires. While some public TCRs were present in many individuals, most TCR sequences turned up only very rarely across donors. Cytomegalovirus status was reported to be diagnosed by the classifier with high specificity and sensitivity in both the original and validation cohorts. A few of the identified cytomegalovirus-associated TCR beta chains were confirmed in vitro to be specific for cytomegalovirus antigens. In a later analysis, TCRs clustered in the first cohort were found to also tend to co-occur in the roughly 130 validation repertoires, with around 94% of cluster scores above 0. The study listed approximately 160 TCR beta chains as associated with cytomegalovirus. The authors suggested that the approach could potentially be generalized to other disease states and immunological phenotypes.

The donors were included in the validation cohort of around 120 subjects, a group kept apart from the roughly 610-subject first cohort. The specimen was PBMCs. The TCR sequence derives from a young man in good health and CMV-seronegative. Here the chain combines TRBV28 and TRBJ1-5, and TRBD1 matches 7 of the central bases. This receptor carries the CDR3 CASSSQGRSNQPQHF. The DNA reads TGTGCCAGCAGTTCACAGGGGAGAAGCAATCAGCCCCAGCATTTT.